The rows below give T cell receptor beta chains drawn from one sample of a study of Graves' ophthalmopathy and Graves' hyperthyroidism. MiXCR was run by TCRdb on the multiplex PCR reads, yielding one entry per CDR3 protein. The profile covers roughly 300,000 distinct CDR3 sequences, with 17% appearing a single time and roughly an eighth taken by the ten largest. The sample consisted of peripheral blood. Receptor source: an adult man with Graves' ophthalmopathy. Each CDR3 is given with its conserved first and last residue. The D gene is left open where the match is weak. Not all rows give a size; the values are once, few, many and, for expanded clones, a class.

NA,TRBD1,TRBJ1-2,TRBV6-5,CASSSYRDRAHYGYTF,TGTGCCAGCAGTTCATACCGGGACAGAGCGCACTATGGCTACACCTTC
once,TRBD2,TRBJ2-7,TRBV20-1,CSQLAGAYEQYF,TGCAGTCAACTAGCGGGGGCCTACGAGCAGTACTTC
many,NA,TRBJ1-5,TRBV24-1,CATSELGGREDQPQHF,TGTGCCACCAGTGAACTGGGCGGCAGAGAGGATCAGCCCCAGCATTTT
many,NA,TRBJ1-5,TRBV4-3,CASSQFSLEGPSRNQPQHF,TGCGCCAGCAGCCAATTCTCCTTGGAGGGCCCCTCAAGAAATCAGCCCCAGCATTTT
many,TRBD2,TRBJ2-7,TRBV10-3,CAISEGLAGGHEQYF,TGTGCCATCAGCGAGGGATTAGCGGGGGGCCACGAGCAGTACTTC
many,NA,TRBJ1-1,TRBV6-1,CASSGREAFF,TGTGCCAGCAGTGGACGGGAAGCTTTCTTT
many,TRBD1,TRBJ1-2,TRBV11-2,CASSLEGGGSYGYTF,TGTGCCAGCAGCTTAGAAGGGGGCGGGAGCTATGGCTACACCTTC
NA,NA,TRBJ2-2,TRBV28,CASRPHRISTGELFF,TGTGCCAGCAGACCGCACAGGATAAGCACCGGGGAGCTGTTTTTT
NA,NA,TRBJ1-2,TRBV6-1,CASLGRYYGYTF,TGTGCCAGCCTCGGGCGATACTATGGCTACACCTTC
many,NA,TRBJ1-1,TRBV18,CASSPRRGRNTEAFF,TGTGCCAGCTCACCACGGCGGGGAAGGAACACTGAAGCTTTCTTT
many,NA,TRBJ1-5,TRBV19,CASSPSRAENQPQHF,TGTGCCAGTAGTCCCTCCCGGGCCGAAAATCAGCCCCAGCATTTT
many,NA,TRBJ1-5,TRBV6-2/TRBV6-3,CASSDSGVQPQHF,TGTGCCAGCAGTGACTCAGGGGTCCAGCCCCAGCATTTT
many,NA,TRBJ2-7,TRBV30,CAWSGKDRSSYEQYF,TGTGCCTGGAGCGGGAAGGACAGATCCTCCTACGAGCAGTACTTC
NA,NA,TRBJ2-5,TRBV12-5,CASGLVLDGQETQYF,TGTGCTAGTGGTTTGGTACTGGACGGACAAGAGACCCAGTACTTC
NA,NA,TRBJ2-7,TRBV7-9,CASSHRDRYEQYF,TGTGCCAGCAGCCACCGGGACCGCTACGAGCAGTACTTC